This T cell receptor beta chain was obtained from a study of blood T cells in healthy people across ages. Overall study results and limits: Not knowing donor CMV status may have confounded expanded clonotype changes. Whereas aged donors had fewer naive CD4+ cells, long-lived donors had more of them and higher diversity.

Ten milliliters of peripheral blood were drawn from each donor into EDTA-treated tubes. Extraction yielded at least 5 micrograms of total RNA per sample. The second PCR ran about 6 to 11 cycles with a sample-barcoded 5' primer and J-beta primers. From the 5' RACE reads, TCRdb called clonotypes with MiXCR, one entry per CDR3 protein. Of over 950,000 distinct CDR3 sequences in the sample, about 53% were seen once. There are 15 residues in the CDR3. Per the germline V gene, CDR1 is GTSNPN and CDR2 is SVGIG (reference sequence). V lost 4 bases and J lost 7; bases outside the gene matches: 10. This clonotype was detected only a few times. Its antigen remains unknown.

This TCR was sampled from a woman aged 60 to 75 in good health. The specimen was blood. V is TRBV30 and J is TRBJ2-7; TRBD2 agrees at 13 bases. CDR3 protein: CAWTAGLAGAGEQYF. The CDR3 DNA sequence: TGTGCCTGGACTGCAGGACTAGCGGGAGCGGGGGAGCAGTACTTC. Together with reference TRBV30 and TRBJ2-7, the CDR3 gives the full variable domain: SQTIHQWPATLVQPVGSPLSLECTVEGTSNPNLYWYRQAAGRGLQLLFYSVGIGQISSEVPQNLSASRPQDRQFILSSKKLLLSDSGFYLCAWTAGLAGAGEQYFGPGTRLTVT.